The present T cell receptor (beta chain) was sequenced within a study of a mutant IDH1 vaccine in newly diagnosed glioma. Study in general: The start of vaccination came 4-6 weeks after radiotherapy alone, or with temozolomide cycles. Visit V12 happened at week 35; visit V13 happened at week 47.

The time point denotes: week 47, end of study. Vaccinated patients received 300 ug of mutant IDH1 20-mer peptide per dose, with topical imiquimod. Profiled with immunoSEQ multiplex PCR; TCRdb holds only in-frame clones, not every one. Among 20,000 to 25,000 clones, approximately 84% were seen once, and the ten largest hold around 2.8%. The V and J ends lost 3 bases and 5 bases, in that order; junction bases with no gene match: 8. Germline loops: CDR1 MNHEY, CDR2 SMNVEV (reference sequence). The CDR3 has 16 amino acids. Points on this clone: Its cognate antigen is unknown.

The TCR was taken from a man aged 40-49 years with glioma. The V and J genes are TRBV27 and TRBJ2-2; TRBD2 aligns across 8 bases. Source: PBMCs, taken from a glioma patient whose treatment included an IDH1 peptide vaccine. The DNA for the CDR3 is TGTGCCAGCAGTTTCCACAGCGGGAGCTTTACCGGGGAGCTGTTTTTT. Translated, it gives CASSFHSGSFTGELFF.